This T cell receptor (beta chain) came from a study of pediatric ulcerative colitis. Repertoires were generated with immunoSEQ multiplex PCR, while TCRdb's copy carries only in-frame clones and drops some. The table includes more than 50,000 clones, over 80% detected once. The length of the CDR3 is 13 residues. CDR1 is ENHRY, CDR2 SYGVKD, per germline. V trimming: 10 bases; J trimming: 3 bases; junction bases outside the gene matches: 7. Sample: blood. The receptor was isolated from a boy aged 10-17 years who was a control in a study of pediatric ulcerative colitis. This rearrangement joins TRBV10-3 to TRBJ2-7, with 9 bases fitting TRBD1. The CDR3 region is CATTGQGFYEQYF. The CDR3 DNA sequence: TGTGCCACAACGGGACAGGGTTTCTACGAGCAGTACTTC.